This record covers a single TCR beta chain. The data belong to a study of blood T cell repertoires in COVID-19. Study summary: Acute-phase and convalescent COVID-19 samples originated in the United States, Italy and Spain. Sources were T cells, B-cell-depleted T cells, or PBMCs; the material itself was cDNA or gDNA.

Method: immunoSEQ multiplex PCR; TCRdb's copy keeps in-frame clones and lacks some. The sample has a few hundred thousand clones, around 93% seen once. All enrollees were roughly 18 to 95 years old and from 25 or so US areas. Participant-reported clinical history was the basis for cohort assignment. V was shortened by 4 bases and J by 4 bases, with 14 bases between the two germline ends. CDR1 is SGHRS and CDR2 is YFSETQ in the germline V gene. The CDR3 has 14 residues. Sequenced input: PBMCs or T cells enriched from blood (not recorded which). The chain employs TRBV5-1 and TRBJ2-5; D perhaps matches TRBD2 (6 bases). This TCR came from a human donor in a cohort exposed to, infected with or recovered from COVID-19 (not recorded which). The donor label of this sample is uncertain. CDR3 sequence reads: CASSPAGIGETQYF. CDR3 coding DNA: TGCGCCAGCAGCCCGGCGGGGATAGGAGAGACCCAGTACTTC.